This T cell receptor beta chain was identified during a study of T cells expressing NK-cell markers. Notes on the study in general: The dominant NKG2C+ clonotypes represented 1.0-7.0% of CD8+ T cells in about six donors. It is unclear if expanded NKG2C-expressing clones target HCMV antigens. The same clonotypes also predominated in the CD3+CD56-NKG2C+ fraction of several donors.

The TCR beta cDNA came from 5'RACE template switching with UMIs. TCRdb re-called the 5' RACE reads, yielding one record per CDR3 amino acid sequence without DNA. In all, the sample yields 350,000 to 450,000 distinct CDR3 sequences. About this clonotype: Its antigen is undetermined.

The CDR3 spans 15 residues. Source material: blood T cells: a sorted CD56 or NKG2C T cell subset, CD4+ or CD8+ T cells, or bulk PBMC T cells (not recorded which). The clonotype comes from a man between 18 and 69 years old in good health. The chain couples TRBV12-3 or TRBV12-4 to TRBJ2-1; TCRdb's D gene call, TRBD1, goes unchecked for lack of DNA. The CDR3 protein is CASRPGGPYGNEQFF.